These 31 T cell receptor beta chains share one sample of origin, sequenced in a study of PD-L1 blockade in urothelial cancer. Assay used: immunoSEQ multiplex PCR; TCRdb lists only in-frame clones, some missing. The sample lists some 53,000 clones; roughly four fifths were seen once. The time point denotes: pretreatment peripheral blood. The specimen comprised PBMCs, sampled around atezolizumab (anti-PD-L1) treatment. Source of these receptors: a man between 65 and 79 years old with urothelial cancer.

This sequence joins TRBV4-2 and TRBJ2-3; weak D call: TRBD1 (6 bases). Germline CDR1 is LGHNA and CDR2 is YNFKEQ. This CDR3 region has 15 residues. The ends were cut back, 4 bases at V and 2 bases at J, with 13 bases in the middle. CDR3 sequence reads: CASSPGTLNTDTQYF. The CDR3 DNA reads as TGTGCCAGCAGCCCCGGGACACTTAACACAGATACGCAGTATTTT.

The V call is TRBV6-5, the J call TRBJ1-1; D remains unclear. The CDR3 sequence is 13 residues long. Germline V CDR1 and CDR2: MNHEY, SVGAGI. Trimming pared 2 bases from V and 4 bases from J, leaving 8 bases between. CDR3 loop: CASSYGEATEAFF. For the CDR3, the DNA is TGTGCCAGCAGTTACGGGGAGGCCACTGAAGCTTTCTTT.

This chain links TRBV28 with TRBJ2-1; TRBD2 might be the D (5 bases). This CDR3 spans 14 amino acids. Trimming removed 2 bases at V and 4 bases at J, with 9 bases between. In germline, CDR1 is MDHEN, CDR2 SYDVKM. The CDR3 sequence is CASSLSGEYNEQFF. CDR3 sequence (DNA): TGTGCCAGCAGTTTAAGCGGAGAGTACAATGAGCAGTTCTTC.

The chain combines TRBV10-1 with TRBJ2-5; 8 nucleotides match TRBD1. Germline lookup yields CDR1 WNHNN and CDR2 SYGVQD (reference sequence). This CDR3 comprises 15 residues. Unmatched junction bases numbered 10, after V lost 6 bases and J lost 4 bases. The CDR3 reads CASSRGDRSRETQYF. DNA of the CDR3: TGCGCCAGCAGCCGAGGGGACAGGTCCCGAGAGACCCAGTACTTC.

This rearrangement joins TRBV9 to TRBJ2-7; TRBD1 agrees at 8 bases. J gave up 3 bases and V 6 bases, and 14 bases lay outside the gene matches. Germline CDR1 and CDR2: SGDLS and YYNGEE. The CDR3 is made up of 16 amino acids. The CDR3, as DNA: TGTGCCAGCAAGACGCCTCGAGACAGGGGTGGCTACGAGCAGTACTTC. Translating gives CASKTPRDRGGYEQYF.

The rearrangement links TRBV7-2 to TRBJ1-5; unclear D gene. In germline, CDR1 is SGHTA, CDR2 FQGNSA. This CDR3 has 15 residues. V was clipped by 1 base and J by 1 base, with 8 bases between them. The CDR3 region has the DNA TGTGCCAGCAGCTTAGGCCCGGTGAGCAATCAGCCCCAGCATTTT. Its protein product is CASSLGPVSNQPQHF. Full variable domain (outside the CDR3, taken from reference TRBV7-2 and TRBJ1-5): GAGVSQSPSNKVTEKGKDVELRCDPISGHTALYWYRQSLGQGLEFLIYFQGNSAPDKSGLPSDRFSAERTGGSVSTLTIQRTQQEDSAVYLCASSLGPVSNQPQHFGDGTRLSIL.

The chain is built from TRBV18 and TRBJ1-2, with D maybe TRBD1 (6 bases). The CDR3 is 19 residues long. The germline CDR1 and CDR2 sequences are KGHSH and LQKENI. V shed 3 bases and J shed 6 bases, with 29 bases lying between them. CDR3 DNA: TGTGCCAGCTCACCTACCTCAGGGGTCAGGGGCCCGGTGACTGATGGCTACACCTTC. It codes for CASSPTSGVRGPVTDGYTF.

The chain is built from TRBV5-5 and TRBJ1-2; 7 bases are shared with TRBD1. V shed 4 bases, J shed 0 bases, and the junction held 6 bases outside the gene matches. The length of the CDR3 is 15 residues. CDR1 is SGHKS, CDR2 YYEKEE, per germline (reference sequence). The CDR3 nucleotides read TGTGCCAGCAGCCCTCGGGACAGTCCTAACTATGGCTACACCTTC. It yields the protein CASSPRDSPNYGYTF. The whole variable domain, remainder taken from reference TRBV5-5 and TRBJ1-2, is DAGVTQSPTHLIKTRGQQVTLRCSPISGHKSVSWYQQVLGQGPQFIFQYYEKEERGRGNFPDRFSARQFPNYSSELNVNALLLGDSALYLCASSPRDSPNYGYTFGSGTRLTVV.

This clone was counted only a few times. This sequence joins TRBV6-1 and TRBJ2-7; TRBD2 might be the D (5 bases). The length of the CDR3 is 13 residues. Trimming removed 7 bases from V and 3 bases from J, with 13 bases in between. Germline V gives CDR1 MNHNS, CDR2 SASEGT. CDR3 sequence reads: CASTSEVGYEQYF. In DNA form, the CDR3 reads TGTGCCAGCACCTCGGAGGTAGGCTACGAGCAGTACTTC.

The rearrangement uses TRBV7-9 and TRBJ2-1; TRBD2 might be the D (6 bases). Germline-derived CDR1 and CDR2 are SEHNR and FQNEAQ (reference sequence). Trimming removed 1 base at V and 9 bases at J, with 13 bases between. This CDR3 has 14 amino acids. The CDR3 nucleotides are TGTGCCAGCAGCTTAGGAGGCGGGGCAGGTGAGCAGTTCTTC. Amino acid sequence: CASSLGGGAGEQFF. Looking up the rest from reference TRBV7-9 and TRBJ2-1 gives the full variable domain: DTGVSQNPRHKITKRGQNVTFRCDPISEHNRLYWYRQTLGQGPEFLTYFQNEAQLEKSRLLSDRFSAERPKGSFSTLEIQRTEQGDSAMYLCASSLGGGAGEQFFGPGTRLTVL.

The J gene is TRBJ1-5, the V gene TRBV2; 9 positions agree with TRBD1. Germline lookup yields CDR1 SNHLY and CDR2 FYNNEI. This CDR3 contains 12 residues. The ends lost 11 bases at V and 6 bases at J; junction bases unmatched: 5. The CDR3 sequence is CAYGTGIQPQHF. The CDR3 region has the DNA TGTGCCTACGGGACAGGGATTCAGCCCCAGCATTTT.

The V and J genes are TRBV9 and TRBJ2-2, with D uncertain. Germline lookup yields CDR1 SGDLS and CDR2 YYNGEE. The CDR3 is 13 amino acids. Deletions cut 3 bases from V and 1 base from J, with 4 bases between. CDR3 coding DNA: TGTGCCAGCAGCGCACTGAACACCGGGGAGCTGTTTTTT. It codes for CASSALNTGELFF.

V gene TRBV18 combines with J gene TRBJ2-7, with D tentatively TRBD1 (6 bases). This CDR3 comprises 14 residues. Trimming removed 2 bases at V and 5 bases at J, with 13 bases between. Germline V gives CDR1 KGHSH, CDR2 LQKENI. CDR3: CASSPSQGKDEQYF. The CDR3 nucleotides are TGTGCCAGCTCACCAAGCCAGGGGAAAGACGAGCAGTACTTC.

The chain is built from TRBV29-1 and TRBJ2-7; 7 nucleotides agree with TRBD2. This CDR3 has 13 residues. Germline-derived CDR1 and CDR2 are SQVTM and ANQGSEA. After removal of 6 bases from V and 6 bases from J, the junction contained 11 bases not matched to a gene. CDR3 protein: CSVVGGSGGEQYF. Here the CDR3 DNA reads TGCAGCGTAGTGGGGGGGAGTGGGGGCGAGCAGTACTTC.

The chain joins TRBV5-1 to TRBJ2-3, with TRBD2 identical over 9 bases. The J segment lost 3 bases and the V segment lost 6 bases, leaving 5 bases of the junction unmatched. This CDR3 contains 14 residues. The germline CDR1 and CDR2 sequences are SGHRS and YFSETQ. CDR3 in amino acids: CASTSREGTDTQYF. In nucleotides, the CDR3 is TGCGCCAGCACCTCGCGGGAGGGGACAGATACGCAGTATTTT. The variable domain in full, completed from reference TRBV5-1 and TRBJ2-3, reads KAGVTQTPRYLIKTRGQQVTLSCSPISGHRSVSWYQQTPGQGLQFLFEYFSETQRNKGNFPGRFSGRQFSNSRSEMNVSTLELGDSALYLCASTSREGTDTQYFGPGTRLTVL.

This rearrangement joins TRBV5-1 to TRBJ1-2, with D maybe TRBD1 (5 bases). The CDR3 spans 14 residues. Germline V CDR1 and CDR2: SGHRS, YFSETQ. V dropped 5 bases and J dropped 0 bases, with 11 bases sitting between them. The CDR3 here is CASSWEGSNYGYTF. The DNA for the CDR3 is TGCGCCAGCAGTTGGGAGGGGTCTAACTATGGCTACACCTTC.

This chain connects TRBV15 to TRBJ2-5; 7 positions match TRBD2. This CDR3 has 15 residues. The ends lost 9 bases at V and 5 bases at J; junction bases unmatched: 15. Germline CDR1 reads LNHNV; CDR2 reads YYDKDF (reference sequence). The CDR3 spells CATALVAGTRETQYF. Written as DNA, the CDR3 is TGTGCCACTGCACTCGTAGCGGGCACGCGGGAGACCCAGTACTTC. The variable domain in full, completed from reference TRBV15 and TRBJ2-5, reads DAMVIQNPRYQVTQFGKPVTLSCSQTLNHNVMYWYQQKSSQAPKLLFHYYDKDFNNEADTPDNFQSRRPNTSFCFLDIRSPGLGDTAMYLCATALVAGTRETQYFGPGTRLLVL.

The V call is TRBV6-5, the J call TRBJ2-1, with 10 bases lining up with TRBD1. The CDR3 has 15 residues. Germline V CDR1 and CDR2: MNHEY, SVGAGI. Trimming at V came to 6 bases and at J to 3 bases, leaving 5 bases not matched to a gene. Here the CDR3 reads CASRPGQGNYNEQFF. CDR3 DNA: TGTGCCAGCAGACCGGGACAGGGGAACTACAATGAGCAGTTCTTC.

This clone was recorded only once. The V gene is TRBV18, the J gene TRBJ2-1; 10 bases map to TRBD1. CDR3 length: 15 residues. With 6 bases clipped from V and 7 bases from J, the junction kept 9 bases outside the gene matches. Germline V gene lookup returns CDR1 KGHSH and CDR2 LQKENI. The CDR3 nucleotides are TGTGCCAGCTCCCTTGAGACAGGGGGCGGGAATGAGCAGTTCTTC. It codes for CASSLETGGGNEQFF.

The V call is TRBV2, the J call TRBJ2-7; tentatively, D is TRBD2 (5 bases). In germline, CDR1 is SNHLY, CDR2 FYNNEI. Trimming pared 3 bases from V and 7 bases from J, leaving 13 bases between. The CDR3 totals 13 residues. The CDR3 nucleotides are TGTGCCAGCAGTGAGGCGGGCGTCGGGGAGCAGTACTTC. Translating gives CASSEAGVGEQYF.

This clone turned up a few times. The V gene is TRBV19, the J gene TRBJ2-2; 14 bases line up with TRBD2. From germline, CDR1 is LNHDA and CDR2 SQIVND (reference sequence). V lost 7 bases, J lost 4 bases, and 14 bases stayed unmatched. This CDR3 has 19 residues. CDR3 DNA: TGTGCCAGTACCTCACTAAGGACTAGCGGGGGGCCAAGCACCGGGGAGCTGTTTTTT. Encoded protein: CASTSLRTSGGPSTGELFF. The entire variable domain, with the rest obtained from reference TRBV19 and TRBJ2-2, is as follows: DGGITQSPKYLFRKEGQNVTLSCEQNLNHDAMYWYRQDPGQGLRLIYYSQIVNDFQKGDIAEGYSVSREKKESFPLTVTSAQKNPTAFYLCASTSLRTSGGPSTGELFFGEGSRLTVL.

In this sample, this clone turned up once. This sequence joins TRBV18 and TRBJ2-1; 16 bases line up with TRBD2. The germline gives CDR1 KGHSH, CDR2 LQKENI. The CDR3 extends over 15 amino acids. V shed 3 bases, J shed 7 bases, and the junction held 0 bases outside the gene matches. Here the CDR3 DNA reads TGTGCCAGCTCACCGGGACTAGCGGGAGGGAATGAGCAGTTCTTC. Amino acid sequence: CASSPGLAGGNEQFF.

The rearrangement links TRBV19 to TRBJ1-4, with D possibly being TRBD1 (5 bases). The germline V gene has CDR1 LNHDA and CDR2 SQIVND (reference sequence). The CDR3 loop spans 14 amino acids. V shed 6 bases and J shed 6 bases, with 14 bases lying between them. CDR3 DNA sequence: TGTGCCAGTAGCCCGGGGGTTGTTGATGAAAAACTGTTTTTT. Translated: CASSPGVVDEKLFF.

This chain uses TRBV6-4 with TRBJ2-4, with TRBD2 identical over 14 bases. The CDR3 runs 19 residues. J was trimmed by 6 bases and V by 0 bases; bases with no gene match: 10. Germline V gives CDR1 MRHNA, CDR2 SNTAGT. The CDR3 sequence: CASSDSPRLAGGLRNIQYF. The CDR3 DNA sequence: TGTGCCAGCAGTGACTCACCCCGACTAGCGGGGGGGCTGAGAAACATTCAGTACTTC.

The rearrangement links TRBV5-1 to TRBJ1-2; 7 positions agree with TRBD1. V shed 4 bases, J shed 0 bases, and the junction held 9 bases outside the gene matches. The CDR3 contains 16 residues. Per the germline V gene, CDR1 is SGHRS and CDR2 is YFSETQ. As DNA, the CDR3 is TGCGCCAGCAGCCGAGGGGACAGTTCAGCTAACTATGGCTACACCTTC. Translation gives CASSRGDSSANYGYTF.

The table lists this clone with a few counts. This rearrangement joins TRBV7-2 to TRBJ2-6; D is uncertain. Per the germline V gene, CDR1 is SGHTA and CDR2 is FQGNSA. V was shortened by 10 bases and J by 2 bases, with 15 bases between the two germline ends. The CDR3 extends over 15 amino acids. The CDR3 coding sequence is TGTGCCACCGCACGGTCCGCTACTGGGGCCAACGTCCTGACTTTC. The encoded protein is CATARSATGANVLTF.

The chain joins TRBV30 to TRBJ2-1; D is unresolved. Germline CDR1 is GTSNPN and CDR2 is SVGIG (reference sequence). Trimming removed 0 bases from V and 15 bases from J, with 24 bases in between. The CDR3 consists of 15 residues. Here the CDR3 reads CAWSVISSAGGVRFF. The CDR3 bases are TGTGCCTGGAGTGTCATCTCCAGCGCCGGTGGAGTGAGGTTCTTC. Full variable domain (remainder filled in from reference TRBV30 and TRBJ2-1): SQTIHQWPATLVQPVGSPLSLECTVEGTSNPNLYWYRQAAGRGLQLLFYSVGIGQISSEVPQNLSASRPQDRQFILSSKKLLLSDSGFYLCAWSVISSAGGVRFFGPGTRLTVL.

This clone has only a few counts. The J gene is TRBJ2-7, the V gene TRBV19; possible D gene TRBD1, 6 bases. The germline gives CDR1 LNHDA, CDR2 SQIVND (reference sequence). Trimming cost V 4 bases and J 4 bases, with 14 bases left between them. CDR3 size: 14 residues. CDR3: CASSRRPGEYEQYF. In DNA form, the CDR3 reads TGTGCCAGTAGTAGGCGGCCAGGGGAATACGAGCAGTACTTC.

The V call is TRBV10-3, the J call TRBJ2-2, with TRBD1 matching over 8 bases. Trimming removed 4 bases from V and 0 bases from J; junction bases left unmatched: 7. The CDR3 is made up of 17 amino acids. CDR1 ENHRY and CDR2 SYGVKD come from the germline V gene. Written as DNA, the CDR3 is TGTGCCATCAGTGCGCACAGGGGGACAGCGAACACCGGGGAGCTGTTTTTT. Translated, it gives CAISAHRGTANTGELFF.

CDR3 nucleotides: TGTGCCAGCAGCTTGGATCTAGCGGGGATCAATGAGCAGTTCTTC. It yields the protein CASSLDLAGINEQFF. The gene calls are TRBV5-6 and TRBJ2-1; 9 bases map to TRBD2. The CDR3 is made up of 15 amino acids. Germline values: CDR1 SGHDT, CDR2 YYEEEE. With 0 bases clipped from V and 6 bases from J, the junction kept 4 bases outside the gene matches.

V is TRBV10-3 and J is TRBJ2-7; 8 bases are shared with TRBD1. V shed 5 bases, J shed 2 bases, and the junction held 5 bases outside the gene matches. This CDR3 has 14 amino acids. Germline assignment: CDR1 ENHRY and CDR2 SYGVKD. CDR3 amino acids: CAISNGTGTYEQYF. The CDR3 region has the DNA TGTGCCATCAGTAACGGGACAGGAACCTACGAGCAGTACTTC.